The clone carrying this TCR beta chain was observed a few times. Antigen unknown. The data stem from a study of T cell repertoires in cytomegalovirus infection. The overall study: As its CMV epitopes, the study selected recently identified HLA-C-restricted and well-studied HLA-B-restricted targets. Signatures in public TCR beta sequences pointed to both CMV infection and matching HLA type. Study results and limitations: Using cumulative public TCR beta family frequency, the authors identified those who carried CMV together with the relevant HLA. CMV-specific TCR beta clonotypes restricted by HLA-C dominated the ex vivo response.

TCRdb re-called the reads through MiXCR, storing one row per CDR3 protein. The sample holds 550,000 to 700,000 distinct CDR3 sequences, 40% seen once. CDR1 is MNHNY, CDR2 SVGAGI, per germline (reference sequence). The CDR3 covers 14 residues. Trimming pared 8 bases from V and 0 bases from J, leaving 14 bases between. The V and J genes are TRBV6-6 and TRBJ2-7; a weak D match, TRBD2 (5 bases). The material sequenced was cultured PBMCs, taken from culture after CMV antigen stimulation. This clonotype originated in a human donor in good health (CMV status not recorded). Some clones in this sample may be carry-over from other donors' samples. DNA for the CDR3: TGTGCCAGCCTACCGGAGGCGAGCTCCTACGAGCAGTACTTC. Translated, it gives CASLPEASSYEQYF.